A single sample is the source of the 8 T cell receptor beta chains below, sequenced in a study of T cells in Graves' hyperthyroidism and ophthalmopathy. The TCR beta CDR3 regions underwent amplification using RNA transcripts as the source. An initial round of RT-PCR targeting the TCR CDR3 relied on the HTBI primer set. MiXCR, applied by TCRdb to the multiplex PCR reads, yields one record per CDR3 protein. This sample has about 840,000 distinct CDR3 sequences, with approximately 40% found just once. The sequenced sample was blood. These TCRs come from a young man with Graves' hyperthyroidism.

The chain combines TRBV4-1 with TRBJ1-5; possibly TRBD1 for D (5 bases). Trimming shortened V by 1 base and J by 8 bases, and 15 bases separated the two germline ends. The CDR3 consists of 15 residues. Germline V gene sequence: CDR1 MGHRA, CDR2 YSYEKL. CDR3 region: CASSQVGTSLEPQHF. DNA of the CDR3: TGCGCCAGCAGCCAAGTAGGGACCAGCTTGGAGCCCCAGCATTTT.

The chain combines TRBV29-1 with TRBJ1-1, with TRBD1 matching over 9 bases. Germline V gene lookup returns CDR1 SQVTM and CDR2 ANQGSEA. Trimming at V came to 6 bases and at J to 8 bases, leaving 10 bases not matched to a gene. The CDR3 runs 13 residues. CDR3 sequence (DNA): TGCAGCGTAATACAGGGGGCGCATCGGGAAGCTTTCTTT. This encodes CSVIQGAHREAFF.

V gene TRBV24-1 combines with J gene TRBJ1-4; 8 bases map to TRBD1. The CDR3 consists of 14 residues. Unmatched junction bases numbered 8, after V lost 7 bases and J lost 8 bases. Germline values: CDR1 KGHDR, CDR2 SFDVKD. CDR3 amino acids: CATSPGTGREKLFF. The CDR3 coding sequence is TGTGCCACCAGCCCCGGGACAGGACGAGAAAAACTGTTTTTT.

This clonotype was found many times. The chain is built from TRBV7-8 and TRBJ1-2; the D is unclear. Trimming left V 1 base short and J 2 bases short, with 8 bases between. The germline gives CDR1 SGHVS, CDR2 FQNEAQ. This CDR3 comprises 14 residues. Written as DNA, the CDR3 is TGTGCCAGCAGCTTAGGGGATGTCAACTATGGCTACACCTTC. Protein sequence: CASSLGDVNYGYTF.

The rearrangement links TRBV6-6 to TRBJ1-5; TRBD1 is a possible D gene (6 bases). CDR1 and CDR2 from the germline V gene are MNHNY and SVGAGI (reference sequence). CDR3 length equals 15 residues. V dropped 5 bases and J dropped 3 bases, with 14 bases sitting between them. The CDR3 DNA follows: TGTGCCAGCAGTCTGAAGACAGGCACCAATCAGCCCCAGCATTTT. This gives the protein CASSLKTGTNQPQHF.

This clonotype has just a few counts. The chain uses TRBV7-9 and TRBJ2-6, with 9 bases aligning to TRBD1. V was pared by 5 bases and J by 4 bases, with 12 bases of the junction left unmatched. Germline lookup yields CDR1 SEHNR and CDR2 FQNEAQ (reference sequence). This CDR3 is built from 18 residues. The CDR3 protein is CASSVPGQGIQGANVLTF. For the CDR3, the DNA is TGTGCCAGCAGCGTACCGGGACAGGGTATTCAGGGGGCCAACGTCCTGACTTTC. Filled out from reference TRBV7-9 and TRBJ2-6, the complete variable domain reads DTGVSQNPRHKITKRGQNVTFRCDPISEHNRLYWYRQTLGQGPEFLTYFQNEAQLEKSRLLSDRFSAERPKGSFSTLEIQRTEQGDSAMYLCASSVPGQGIQGANVLTFGAGSRLTVL.

This clonotype was recorded many times. The genes are TRBV15 and TRBJ2-7; TRBD1 aligns across 7 bases. The CDR3 extends over 14 amino acids. Germline V lookup: CDR1 LNHNV, CDR2 YYDKDF (reference sequence). With V trimmed by 0 bases and J by 4 bases, 3 bases remained unmatched. This chain's CDR3 is CATSREGTVYEQYF. In DNA form, the CDR3 reads TGTGCCACCAGCAGAGAGGGGACAGTATACGAGCAGTACTTC.

The chain combines TRBV10-3 with TRBJ1-5, with D possibly TRBD1 on 6 matching bases. Germline CDR1 reads ENHRY; CDR2 reads SYGVKD. The V gene lost 10 bases and the J gene lost 0 bases, with 13 bases spanning the gap. CDR3 size: 14 residues. The CDR3 reads CATQEGGSNQPQHF. DNA of the CDR3: TGTGCCACCCAGGAGGGGGGTAGCAATCAGCCCCAGCATTTT.